The 4 T cell receptor beta chains presented below share a single source sample, sequenced in a study of OX40 agonist ivuxolimab in advanced cancers. TCRdb's table, derived via immunoSEQ multiplex PCR, lists solely in-frame clones and lacks some. The sample holds more than 80,000 clones, approximately 87% seen once. This specimen consisted of CD4+ or CD8+ T cells sorted from blood, obtained in a trial of the OX40 agonist ivuxolimab. These receptors originate from an adult with an advanced solid tumor such as melanoma, head and neck, liver or kidney cancer.

The chain carries TRBV7-2 and TRBJ1-2; TRBD1 agrees at 8 bases. The CDR3 totals 13 residues. From germline, CDR1 is SGHTA and CDR2 FQGNSA. V was clipped by 4 bases and J by 4 bases; unmatched bases: 2. The CDR3 reads CASSSDRAYGYTF. DNA of the CDR3: TGTGCCAGCAGCTCGGACAGGGCCTATGGCTACACCTTC.

This sequence joins TRBV14 and TRBJ2-2; D is possibly TRBD1 or TRBD2 (5 bases each). The V gene lost 2 bases and the J gene lost 1 base, with 17 bases spanning the gap. This CDR3 contains 18 residues. The germline gives CDR1 SGHDN, CDR2 FVKESK. The CDR3 loop reads CASSQRGARQRNTGELFF. The CDR3 region has the DNA TGTGCCAGCAGCCAAAGAGGGGCCAGGCAGAGGAACACCGGGGAGCTGTTTTTT.

The V call is TRBV7-2, the J call TRBJ2-2; 12 positions match TRBD2. V was clipped by 5 bases and J by 6 bases; unmatched bases: 4. Germline V lookup: CDR1 SGHTA, CDR2 FQGNSA. This CDR3 spans 15 amino acids. Written as DNA, the CDR3 is TGTGCCAGCAGCGTGACTAGCGGGAGTGCCGGGGAGCTGTTTTTT. It translates to CASSVTSGSAGELFF.

The chain carries TRBV6-5 and TRBJ1-6; D uncertain. The CDR3 is 15 residues long. The germline V gene has CDR1 MNHEY and CDR2 SVGAGI. Between the trimmed V and J ends, which lost 5 bases and 0 bases, there was a span of 8 bases. CDR3 sequence reads: CASSPQSSYNSPLHF. CDR3 coding DNA: TGTGCCAGCAGTCCACAGAGCTCCTATAATTCACCCCTCCACTTT.